The 19 T cell receptor beta chains listed next were all sequenced from one sample in a study of beta chain features in type 1 diabetes. Every isolated RNA sample was fully reverse transcribed, so sequencing captured expressed TCRB transcripts. Libraries were prepared by immunoSEQ multiplex PCR; TCRdb keeps only in-frame clonotypes and omits some of them. This table has around 500,000 clones, 10% to 12% appearing once. The sequenced sample consisted of naive CD4+ T cells from blood. These receptors were collected from a woman between 18 and 29 years old in good health.

In this sample, this clone turned up a few times. J is TRBJ2-7 and V is TRBV19; tentatively, D is TRBD2 (6 bases). Between the trimmed V and J ends, which lost 3 bases and 3 bases, there was a span of 15 bases. In germline, CDR1 is LNHDA, CDR2 SQIVND (reference sequence). There are 15 residues in the CDR3. This chain's CDR3 is CASSISPAGRYEQYF. The CDR3 bases are TGTGCCAGTAGTATTAGTCCAGCGGGCCGCTACGAGCAGTACTTC.

This chain links TRBV9 with TRBJ1-4; TRBD1 might be the D (6 bases). The CDR3 is made up of 14 amino acids. Between the trimmed V and J ends, which lost 3 bases and 8 bases, there was a span of 14 bases. In germline, CDR1 is SGDLS, CDR2 YYNGEE. CDR3 sequence: CASSGRGGREKLFF. The CDR3 DNA reads TGTGCCAGCAGCGGCAGGGGAGGAAGGGAAAAACTGTTTTTT.

This chain joins TRBV7-9 and TRBJ2-1; 7 nucleotides line up with TRBD2. The CDR3 contains 16 residues. CDR1 and CDR2 (germline): SEHNR, FQNEAQ (reference sequence). The junction had 4 bases not matched to a gene; V was cut back by 0 bases and J by 2 bases. The CDR3 protein is CASSLALAAAYNEQFF. The DNA of the CDR3 is TGTGCCAGCAGCTTAGCCCTAGCGGCCGCCTACAATGAGCAGTTCTTC. Based on the CDR3 plus reference TRBV7-9 and TRBJ2-1, the full variable domain is DTGVSQNPRHKITKRGQNVTFRCDPISEHNRLYWYRQTLGQGPEFLTYFQNEAQLEKSRLLSDRFSAERPKGSFSTLEIQRTEQGDSAMYLCASSLALAAAYNEQFFGPGTRLTVL.

This clone has just a few counts. V usage is TRBV4-2 and J usage is TRBJ2-7; D is tentatively TRBD1 or TRBD2 (5 bases each). Germline assignment: CDR1 LGHNA and CDR2 YNFKEQ. V was clipped by 5 bases and J by 3 bases, with 17 bases between them. The CDR3 consists of 15 residues. In nucleotides, the CDR3 is TGTGCCAGCAGCATAAATAGGGACCCCGACTACGAGCAGTACTTC. Residues: CASSINRDPDYEQYF.

This clone was seen only a few times. The chain recombines TRBV7-9 with TRBJ2-5; D ambiguous. Trimming removed 3 bases at V and 5 bases at J, with 10 bases between. From germline, CDR1 is SEHNR and CDR2 FQNEAQ (reference sequence). CDR3 length: 13 amino acids. The CDR3 DNA sequence: TGTGCCAGCAGCTTCGCCATGCGGGAGACCCAGTACTTC. Amino acids: CASSFAMRETQYF.

This chain joins TRBV6-5 and TRBJ2-6; no clear D gene. The CDR3 runs 14 residues. Trimming shortened V by 7 bases and J by 0 bases, and 7 bases separated the two germline ends. The germline CDR1 and CDR2 sequences are MNHEY and SVGAGI. The DNA of the CDR3 is TGTGCCAGCACTCGTCTCTCTGGGGCCAACGTCCTGACTTTC. Protein: CASTRLSGANVLTF.

In this sample, this clone turned up a few times. The genes are TRBV2 and TRBJ2-7; D remains ambiguous. V lost 6 bases and J 3 bases, leaving 3 bases between the germline ends. The germline gives CDR1 SNHLY, CDR2 FYNNEI. CDR3 length: 10 amino acids. As DNA, the CDR3 is TGTGCCAGCAGCCGCTACGAGCAGTACTTC. It yields the protein CASSRYEQYF.

This chain joins TRBV20-1 and TRBJ2-7; tentative D call: TRBD1 (5 bases). With 6 bases removed from V and 4 bases from J, the gap between germline ends came to 10 bases. From germline, CDR1 is DFQATT and CDR2 SNEGSKA (reference sequence). This CDR3 comprises 11 residues. The CDR3 sequence is CSAQRGYEQYF. In DNA form, the CDR3 reads TGCAGTGCCCAAAGGGGATACGAGCAGTACTTC.

This clone was detected a few times. The sample carries other DNA sequences with the same CDR3. This chain uses TRBV29-1 with TRBJ1-5, with D perhaps matching TRBD1 (5 bases). Germline CDR1 is SQVTM and CDR2 is ANQGSEA. Trimming took off 5 bases at V and 1 base at J, with 6 bases between the two ends. The CDR3 is made up of 12 amino acids. The CDR3 coding sequence is TGCAGCGTTCGGGACAGCAATCAGCCCCAGCATTTT. This sequence encodes CSVRDSNQPQHF.

This clone was recorded a few times. This chain connects TRBV28 to TRBJ1-1, with D possibly TRBD1 on 5 matching bases. The CDR3 runs to 12 residues. Germline V lookup: CDR1 MDHEN, CDR2 SYDVKM. V was shortened by 10 bases and J by 4 bases, with 13 bases between the two germline ends. This CDR3 reads CAIRQGGTEAFF. The CDR3 bases are TGTGCCATTAGGCAGGGAGGCACTGAAGCTTTCTTT.

The rearrangement joins TRBV29-1 to TRBJ2-1; 7 nucleotides line up with TRBD2. The germline V gene has CDR1 SQVTM and CDR2 ANQGSEA. The V and J ends lost 4 bases and 4 bases, in that order; junction bases with no gene match: 4. The CDR3 has 13 residues. The CDR3 DNA reads as TGCAGCGTTGTCAGGGAGGGTTACAATGAGCAGTTCTTC. This translates into CSVVREGYNEQFF.

CDR3 in DNA: TGTGCCGGGGGGGGAGCGTACGGCACAGATACGCAGTATTTT. Protein sequence: CAGGGAYGTDTQYF. The chain employs TRBV30 and TRBJ2-3; 7 bases fit TRBD2. The CDR3 is made up of 14 amino acids. V shed 8 bases, J shed 1 base, and the junction held 9 bases outside the gene matches. The germline V gene encodes CDR1 GTSNPN and CDR2 SVGIG (reference sequence). Full variable domain (outside the CDR3, taken from reference TRBV30 and TRBJ2-3): SQTIHQWPATLVQPVGSPLSLECTVEGTSNPNLYWYRQAAGRGLQLLFYSVGIGQISSEVPQNLSASRPQDRQFILSSKKLLLSDSGFYLCAGGGAYGTDTQYFGPGTRLTVL.

This clone appeared a few times. The chain uses TRBV4-3 and TRBJ2-2, with TRBD1 matching over 7 bases. The ends lost 0 bases at V and 1 base at J; junction bases unmatched: 2. The CDR3 covers 16 residues. Germline CDR1 is LGHNA and CDR2 is YSLEER. Here the CDR3 DNA reads TGCGCCAGCAGCCAAGATTACAGGGGGAACACCGGGGAGCTGTTTTTT. It translates to CASSQDYRGNTGELFF.

This clone was observed a few times. The rearrangement links TRBV10-3 to TRBJ1-1; a possible D gene is TRBD1 (5 bases). Trimming left V 4 bases short and J 0 bases short, with 15 bases between. This CDR3 is built from 16 residues. CDR1 is ENHRY, CDR2 SYGVKD, per germline. DNA for the CDR3: TGTGCCATCAGTGGAGGAGACAGCCACCTGAACACTGAAGCTTTCTTT. This translates into CAISGGDSHLNTEAFF.

The chain joins TRBV5-1 to TRBJ1-5; no firm D call. Trimming stripped 0 bases from V and 6 bases from J, with 4 bases between. Germline assignment: CDR1 SGHRS and CDR2 YFSETQ. CDR3 length: 12 amino acids. CDR3 protein: CASSLDGQPQHF. Here the CDR3 DNA reads TGCGCCAGCAGCTTGGACGGTCAGCCCCAGCATTTT.

The sample holds a few counts of this clone. The chain links TRBV4-2 to TRBJ2-7, with TRBD2 matching 15 bases. Trimming took 1 base from V and 7 from J; bases not matched to a gene: 5. The CDR3 has 16 residues. Germline V gene lookup returns CDR1 LGHNA and CDR2 YNFKEQ. The CDR3 DNA follows: TGTGCCAGCAGCCAAGGGGGACTAGCGGGAGGTGGGGAGCAGTACTTC. This sequence encodes CASSQGGLAGGGEQYF.

This sequence joins TRBV30 and TRBJ2-3; perhaps TRBD2 as D (6 bases). CDR1 and CDR2 (germline): GTSNPN, SVGIG (reference sequence). Trimming cost V 2 bases and J 7 bases, with 16 bases left between them. The CDR3 extends over 14 amino acids. The CDR3 bases are TGTGCCTGGAGTCTCTGGCGGGGCACGAATACGCAGTATTTT. Amino acids: CAWSLWRGTNTQYF.

Worth noting for this clone: Just one base apart from a much larger clone, this may be a read error. J is TRBJ2-5 and V is TRBV11-2; no reliable D call. Trimming pared 4 bases from V and 2 bases from J, leaving 2 bases between. CDR3 length: 11 amino acids. From germline, CDR1 is SGHAT and CDR2 FQNNGV. The CDR3 DNA reads TGTGCCAGCAGCTCACAAGAGACCCAGTACTTC. Translating it yields CASSSQETQYF. The whole variable domain, remainder taken from reference TRBV11-2 and TRBJ2-5, is EAGVAQSPRYKIIEKRQSVAFWCNPISGHATLYWYQQILGQGPKLLIQFQNNGVVDDSQLPKDRFSAERLKGVDSTLKIQPAKLEDSAVYLCASSSQETQYFGPGTRLLVL.

This clone was recorded a few times. J is TRBJ2-3 and V is TRBV6-5, with D perhaps matching TRBD1 (6 bases). Germline V gene sequence: CDR1 MNHEY, CDR2 SVGAGI. The CDR3 is 14 amino acids. V lost 7 bases, J lost 4 bases, and 15 bases lay in between. The CDR3 DNA is TGTGCCAGCACCCCGACAGGCGTCGCAGATACGCAGTATTTT. Translating gives CASTPTGVADTQYF.